This is a list of T cell receptor beta chains from one sample in a study of blood T cell repertoires in COVID-19. The table came from immunoSEQ multiplex PCR; TCRdb's copy has only in-frame clones and leaves some out. Among a few hundred thousand clones listed, about nine tenths were seen once. The sample was PBMCs or T cells enriched from blood (not recorded which). These receptors were taken from a man younger than 35 with acute COVID-19. The CDR3 runs from the conserved cysteine through the conserved F or W.

j_gene: TRBJ1-5
v_gene: TRBV28
CDR3aa: CASFWAGSNQPQHF

j_gene: TRBJ2-1
v_gene: TRBV19
CDR3aa: CASMGLAVSSEQFF

j_gene: TRBJ1-2
v_gene: TRBV30
CDR3aa: CAWSLDRVYGYTF

j_gene: TRBJ1-6
v_gene: TRBV30
CDR3aa: CASQAGGPSPLHF

j_gene: TRBJ1-5
v_gene: TRBV28
CDR3aa: CASEGPPSQPQHF

j_gene: TRBJ2-7
v_gene: TRBV7-9
CDR3aa: CASSPSSWRYEQYF

j_gene: TRBJ1-1
v_gene: TRBV7-9
CDR3aa: CASSLEAGLSFF

j_gene: TRBJ2-7
v_gene: TRBV6-2/TRBV6-3
CDR3aa: CASSYHPRRGYEQYF

j_gene: TRBJ2-7
v_gene: TRBV9
CDR3aa: CASSVTGGAYEQYF

j_gene: TRBJ1-4
v_gene: TRBV5-1
CDR3aa: CASSLRGSNEKLFF

j_gene: TRBJ1-6
v_gene: TRBV28
CDR3aa: CASSSGNSPLHF

j_gene: TRBJ2-7
v_gene: TRBV4-2
CDR3aa: CASSQVNPGQSYEQYF

j_gene: TRBJ2-7
v_gene: TRBV27
CDR3aa: CASSSPGLAGIHEQYF

j_gene: TRBJ2-3
v_gene: TRBV27
CDR3aa: CASSSTGSDTQYF

j_gene: TRBJ2-7
v_gene: TRBV7-2
CDR3aa: CASSPLDFSYEQYF

j_gene: TRBJ2-1
v_gene: TRBV6-5
CDR3aa: CASKGIAGVGNEQFF

j_gene: TRBJ2-1
v_gene: TRBV18
CDR3aa: CASSPLGQGPSNEQFF

j_gene: TRBJ2-1
v_gene: TRBV28
CDR3aa: CASRPGLAGVWDEQFF

j_gene: TRBJ2-7
v_gene: TRBV19
CDR3aa: CASLKQAGGGYEQYF

j_gene: TRBJ1-3
v_gene: TRBV3-1/TRBV3-2
CDR3aa: CASSQVRQGVASGNTIYF

j_gene: TRBJ2-3
v_gene: TRBV7-9
CDR3aa: CASSLGGGQYF

j_gene: TRBJ2-2
v_gene: TRBV2
CDR3aa: CASSSQGANTGELFF

j_gene: TRBJ2-3
v_gene: TRBV6-1
CDR3aa: CASSEVAGRTDTQYF

j_gene: TRBJ2-2
v_gene: TRBV30
CDR3aa: CAWSVMLAGDWGNTGELFF

j_gene: TRBJ2-1
v_gene: TRBV7-9
CDR3aa: CASSSQRDFNEQFF

j_gene: TRBJ2-5
v_gene: TRBV7-2
CDR3aa: CASSFVPEETQYF

j_gene: TRBJ2-2
v_gene: TRBV24-1
CDR3aa: CATSDFGTPSGELFF